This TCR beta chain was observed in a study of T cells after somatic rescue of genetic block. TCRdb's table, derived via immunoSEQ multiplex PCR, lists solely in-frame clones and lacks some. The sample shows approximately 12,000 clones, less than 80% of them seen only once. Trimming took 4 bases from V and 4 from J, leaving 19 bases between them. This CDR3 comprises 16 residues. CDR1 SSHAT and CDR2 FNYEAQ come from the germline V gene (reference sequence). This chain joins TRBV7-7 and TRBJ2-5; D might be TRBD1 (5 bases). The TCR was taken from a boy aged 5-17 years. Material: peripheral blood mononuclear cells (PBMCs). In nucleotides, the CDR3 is TGTGCCAGCAGCTCTCTTAGAGCAGGGAATGGAGAGACCCAGTACTTC. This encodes CASSSLRAGNGETQYF.